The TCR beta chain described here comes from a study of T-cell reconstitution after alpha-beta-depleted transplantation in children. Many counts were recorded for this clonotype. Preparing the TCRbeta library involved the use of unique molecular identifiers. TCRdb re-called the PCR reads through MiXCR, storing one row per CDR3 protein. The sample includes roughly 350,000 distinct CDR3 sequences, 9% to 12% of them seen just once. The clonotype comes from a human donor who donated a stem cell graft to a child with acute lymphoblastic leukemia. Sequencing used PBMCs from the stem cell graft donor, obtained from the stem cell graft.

The CDR3 DNA reads as TGTGCCAGCAGCTTAGTATTCGGCTCTTTCATCACTGAAGCTTTCTTT. Amino acids: CASSLVFGSFITEAFF. The chain has TRBV7-9 and TRBJ1-1; D is unclear. This CDR3 is built from 16 residues. Germline V gene data show CDR1 as SEHNR and CDR2 as FQNEAQ (reference sequence). Trimming took off 1 base at V and 4 bases at J, with 16 bases between the two ends.